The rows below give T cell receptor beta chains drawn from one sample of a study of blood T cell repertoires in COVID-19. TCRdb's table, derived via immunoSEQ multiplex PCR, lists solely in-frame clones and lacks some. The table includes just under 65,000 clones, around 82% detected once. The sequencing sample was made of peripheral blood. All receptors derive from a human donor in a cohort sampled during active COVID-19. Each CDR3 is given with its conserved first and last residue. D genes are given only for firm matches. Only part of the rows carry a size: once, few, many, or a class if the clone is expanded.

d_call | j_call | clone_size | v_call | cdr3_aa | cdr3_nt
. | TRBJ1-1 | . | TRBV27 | CASSLSGLTEAFF | TGTGCCAGCAGTTTATCTGGACTCACTGAAGCTTTCTTT
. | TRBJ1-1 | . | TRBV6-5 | CVSSTLDSEAFF | TGTGTCAGCAGTACGCTGGACAGTGAAGCTTTCTTT
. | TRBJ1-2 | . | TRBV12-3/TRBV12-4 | CASSTSGGDGYTF | TGTGCCAGCAGTACCTCGGGAGGGGATGGCTACACCTTC
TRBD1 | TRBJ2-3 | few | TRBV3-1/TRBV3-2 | CASSPRTGEDTQYF | TGTGCCAGCAGCCCCCGGACAGGGGAGGATACGCAGTATTTT
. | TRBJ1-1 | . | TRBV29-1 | CSVVGRMNTEAFF | TGCAGCGTTGTGGGCAGGATGAACACTGAAGCTTTCTTT
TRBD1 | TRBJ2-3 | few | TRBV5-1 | CASRRQGDTDTQYF | TGCGCCAGCAGGAGGCAGGGGGACACAGATACGCAGTATTTT
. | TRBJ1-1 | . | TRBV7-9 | CASSSRGRYMNTEAFF | TGTGCCAGCAGCTCCCGTGGGAGGTATATGAACACTGAAGCTTTCTTT
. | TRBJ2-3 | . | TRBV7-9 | CASSFSSPRGTDTQYF | TGTGCCAGCAGCTTCTCCTCCCCGCGGGGCACAGATACGCAGTATTTT
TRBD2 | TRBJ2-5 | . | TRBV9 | CASSAFHPGLAGGLQETQYF | TGTGCCAGCAGCGCTTTCCACCCTGGACTAGCGGGTGGGCTCCAAGAGACCCAGTACTTC
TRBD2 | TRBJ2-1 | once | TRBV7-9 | CASSLGASGRGEQFF | TGTGCCAGCAGCTTAGGGGCTAGCGGGAGGGGTGAGCAGTTCTTC
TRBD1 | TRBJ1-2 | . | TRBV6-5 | CASSSRQGNYGYTF | TGTGCCAGCAGTTCGAGACAGGGAAACTATGGCTACACCTTC
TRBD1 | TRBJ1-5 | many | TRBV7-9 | CASSWTGDQPQHF | TGTGCCAGCAGCTGGACAGGGGATCAGCCCCAGCATTTT
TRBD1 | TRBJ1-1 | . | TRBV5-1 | CASSIGQGAEAFF | TGCGCCAGCAGCATAGGACAGGGGGCGGAAGCTTTCTTT
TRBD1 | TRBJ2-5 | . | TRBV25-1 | CASEPGQGLTQYF | TGTGCCAGCGAACCCGGACAGGGTCTGACCCAGTACTTC
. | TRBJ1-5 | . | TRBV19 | CASSKTSNQPQHF | TGTGCCAGTAGTAAAACTTCCAATCAGCCCCAGCATTTT
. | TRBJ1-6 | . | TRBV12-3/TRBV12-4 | CASRNRGDSPLHF | TGTGCCAGCCGTAACCGGGGGGACTCACCCCTCCACTTT
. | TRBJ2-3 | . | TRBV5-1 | CASSSGMGSSGTQYF | TGCGCCAGCAGCTCCGGAATGGGGAGTTCGGGTACGCAGTATTTT
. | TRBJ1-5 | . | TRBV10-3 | CAISETGNQPQHF | TGTGCCATCAGTGAGACAGGCAATCAGCCCCAGCATTTT
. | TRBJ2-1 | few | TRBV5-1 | CASSPPVGAYNEQFF | TGCGCCAGCAGCCCTCCTGTGGGAGCATACAATGAGCAGTTCTTC
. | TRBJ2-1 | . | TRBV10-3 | CAISESAGSYNEQFF | TGTGCCATCAGTGAGTCCGCGGGCTCCTACAATGAGCAGTTCTTC
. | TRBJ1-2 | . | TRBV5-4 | CASRGRDINYGYTF | TGTGCCAGCAGGGGCCGGGACATAAACTATGGCTACACCTTC
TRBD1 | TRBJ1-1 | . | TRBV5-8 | CASSRGQMNTEAFF | TGTGCCAGCAGCCGGGGACAGATGAACACTGAAGCTTTCTTT
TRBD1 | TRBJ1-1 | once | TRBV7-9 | CASSPRTGMNTEAFF | TGTGCCAGCAGCCCGAGGACAGGGATGAACACTGAAGCTTTCTTT
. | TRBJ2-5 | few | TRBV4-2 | CASSQDRSGETQYF | TGTGCCAGCAGCCAAGATCGTAGCGGAGAGACCCAGTACTTC